This T cell receptor (beta chain) was sequenced during a study of blood T cell repertoires in COVID-19. Turning to the study itself: Samples of COVID-19 (acute and convalescent) were obtained from the United States, Italy and Spain. The analysed material was cDNA or gDNA that came from T cells, B-cell-depleted T cells, or PBMCs.

Seattle participants joined during active infection and were tracked over time. The CDR3 consists of 12 residues. Trimming pared 1 base from V and 6 bases from J, leaving 5 bases between. Germline V gene lookup returns CDR1 MNHNY and CDR2 SVGAGI (reference sequence). Some clones are missing from TCRdb's copy, which holds only in-frame ones; the method was immunoSEQ multiplex PCR. The sample includes about 170,000 clones, approximately 86% of them seen just once. The sample comprised peripheral blood. V usage is TRBV6-6 and J usage is TRBJ2-3; D call uncertain. This sequence was found in a man in his 60s with COVID-19, enrolled during active disease. CDR3 in DNA: TGTGCCAGCAGTTACTTATCCGATACGCAGTATTTT. Translation: CASSYLSDTQYF.